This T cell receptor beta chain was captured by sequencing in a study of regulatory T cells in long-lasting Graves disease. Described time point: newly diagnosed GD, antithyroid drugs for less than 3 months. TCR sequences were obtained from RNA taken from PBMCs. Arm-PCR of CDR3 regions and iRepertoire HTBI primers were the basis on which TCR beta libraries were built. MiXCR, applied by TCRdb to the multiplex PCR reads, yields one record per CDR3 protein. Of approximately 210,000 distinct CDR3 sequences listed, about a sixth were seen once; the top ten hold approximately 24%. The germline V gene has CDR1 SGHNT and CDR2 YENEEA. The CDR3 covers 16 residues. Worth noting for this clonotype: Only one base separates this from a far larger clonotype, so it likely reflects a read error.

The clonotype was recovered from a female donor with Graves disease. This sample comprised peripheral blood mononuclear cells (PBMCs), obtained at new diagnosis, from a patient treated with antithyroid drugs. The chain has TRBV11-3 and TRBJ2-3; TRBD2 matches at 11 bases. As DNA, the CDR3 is TGTGCCAGCAGCTCCCTTAGCGGGAGGGCCGGAGATGCGCAGTATTTT. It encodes CASSSLSGRAGDAQYF.